A selection of T cell receptor beta chains follows, all from one sample in a study of blood T cell repertoires in COVID-19. The protocol was immunoSEQ multiplex PCR, while the TCRdb copy is restricted to in-frame clones and leaves out a portion. The sample carries 150,000 to 200,000 clones, around 81% recorded once. Sequenced input: peripheral blood. These TCRs come from a man between 65 and 85 years old who had recovered from COVID-19. Each CDR3 is given with its conserved first and last residue. A D gene is named only where the DNA matches it firmly. For some rows the clone size is stated as once, few or many, or as a class when expanded; others skip it.

clone_size,d_call,v_call,j_call,cdr3_nt,cdr3_aa
.,TRBD1,TRBV6-5,TRBJ2-7,TGTGCCAGCACTCCCTGGGGGACAGGGGGCTACGAGCAGTACTTC,CASTPWGTGGYEQYF
.,TRBD2,TRBV5-1,TRBJ2-3,TGCGCCAGCAGCTGGGGACTAGTCAGCGATACGCAGTATTTT,CASSWGLVSDTQYF
.,.,TRBV6-4,TRBJ1-4,TGTGCCAGCATGGGAGGGGCAACTAATGAAAAACTGTTTTTT,CASMGGATNEKLFF
.,.,TRBV7-8,TRBJ1-2,TGTGCCAGCAGCCGAGGGGAGGGGCTCGACTATGGCTACACCTTC,CASSRGEGLDYGYTF
.,.,TRBV19,TRBJ1-2,TGTGCCAGTAGCGACCAGGGTCTTCTGGGCTACACCTTC,CASSDQGLLGYTF
.,TRBD1,TRBV5-1,TRBJ1-4,TGCGCCAGCAGCTCACAGGGGGCTGTTGAAAAACTGTTTTTT,CASSSQGAVEKLFF
once,TRBD2,TRBV10-3,TRBJ2-3,TGTGCCATCAGTGAGGGGACTAGCGACCCGACGGATACGCAGTATTTT,CAISEGTSDPTDTQYF
once,.,TRBV5-1,TRBJ1-2,TGCGCCAGCAGCCCCGGGGAGGCCGTCTATGGCTACACCTTC,CASSPGEAVYGYTF
.,TRBD1,TRBV10-3,TRBJ2-4,TGTGCCATCAGTGAGTCTCGCGGACAGGGGGTAGCCAAAAACATTCAGTACTTC,CAISESRGQGVAKNIQYF
.,TRBD2,TRBV28,TRBJ2-7,TGTGCCAGCAGTGGACCCGGGACTAGCGCCGTCTACGAGCAGTACTTC,CASSGPGTSAVYEQYF
.,.,TRBV5-1,TRBJ2-3,TGCGCCAGCAGCGACCCTTCAGGGGTTCGGACAGATACGCAGTATTTT,CASSDPSGVRTDTQYF
once,TRBD2,TRBV7-2,TRBJ2-3,TGTGCCAGCAGCTTAGGGGCTAGCGGGAGTGGCACAGATACGCAGTATTTT,CASSLGASGSGTDTQYF
.,.,TRBV5-6,TRBJ2-7,TGTGCCAGCAACGTAAACCCAGCGAGCGGGTACACCTACGAGCAGTACTTC,CASNVNPASGYTYEQYF
once,.,TRBV7-9,TRBJ1-2,TGTGCCAGCAGCTTTACCACTGGTGGCTACACCTTC,CASSFTTGGYTF
once,.,TRBV27,TRBJ2-7,TGTGCCAGCAGCGACAGGCAGGGGGGCGGCTACGAGCAGTACTTC,CASSDRQGGGYEQYF
.,TRBD2,TRBV27,TRBJ2-1,TGTGCCAGCAGTTCAGTGACTAGCGGAATCTACAATGAGCAGTTCTTC,CASSSVTSGIYNEQFF
.,TRBD1,TRBV7-9,TRBJ2-1,TGTGCCAGCAGCGCGGGGACAGGGGGCTACAATGAGCAGTTCTTC,CASSAGTGGYNEQFF
.,TRBD1,TRBV5-1,TRBJ2-7,TGCGCCAGCAGCTTGGCAGGACAGGGGGCGGGAGAGCAGTACTTC,CASSLAGQGAGEQYF
.,.,TRBV5-4,TRBJ2-2,TGTGCCAGCAGCTTGGGGGGAGGCACCGGGGAGCTGTTTTTT,CASSLGGGTGELFF
.,.,TRBV19,TRBJ2-2,TGTGCCAGTAGGGTCGGTTCTCCCGACACCGGGGAGCTGTTTTTT,CASRVGSPDTGELFF
.,.,TRBV10-3,TRBJ2-5,TGTGCCATCAGTCCCCTTGAGCTACAAGAGACCCAGTACTTC,CAISPLELQETQYF
.,TRBD2,TRBV9,TRBJ2-2,TGTGCCAGCAGCGTAGATGGACTAGAATCCGGGGAGCTGTTTTTT,CASSVDGLESGELFF
.,.,TRBV28,TRBJ2-7,TGTGCCAGCAGTTCCCCAGATTTAGCGGTTTCCTACGAGCAGTACTTC,CASSSPDLAVSYEQYF
.,.,TRBV9,TRBJ2-3,TGTGCCAGCAGCGTAGACCGGGGCACAGATACGCAGTATTTT,CASSVDRGTDTQYF
.,.,TRBV15,TRBJ2-7,TGTGCCACCAGCAGAGATTTCCCGGGACTCTCCTACGAGCAGTACTTC,CATSRDFPGLSYEQYF
.,TRBD1,TRBV5-1,TRBJ1-1,TGCGCCAGCAGCTTTGGGGGACAGGGGAACACTGAAGCTTTCTTT,CASSFGGQGNTEAFF
once,.,TRBV10-1,TRBJ2-1,TGCGCCAGCAGTGAGAGGACCGTGGGAGGTTGGTTCAATGAGCAGTTCTTC,CASSERTVGGWFNEQFF
once,.,TRBV29-1,TRBJ1-5,TGCAGCGCCTCTGAAGGAGGGGTGCAGCCCCAGCATTTT,CSASEGGVQPQHF
.,TRBD1,TRBV4-1,TRBJ1-2,TGCGCCAGCAGCCAAACCATACTCAGGGGGCCGCCTAGTGGCTACACCTTC,CASSQTILRGPPSGYTF
many,TRBD2,TRBV3-1/TRBV3-2,TRBJ2-7,TGTGCCAGCAGCCAAGACGGAGGAGCGGGAAGGGCCGAGCAGTACTTC,CASSQDGGAGRAEQYF
.,.,TRBV28,TRBJ1-6,TGTGCCAGCTTGACAAAGTCGAATTCACCCCTCCACTTT,CASLTKSNSPLHF
.,.,TRBV5-1,TRBJ2-3,TGCGCCAGCAGCTTGAACTTCTTGGCAGATACGCAGTATTTT,CASSLNFLADTQYF
once,.,TRBV5-1,TRBJ2-7,TGCGCCAGCAGCTTGGAGATGAGCTCCTACGAGCAGTACTTC,CASSLEMSSYEQYF